This is a list of T cell receptor beta chains from one sample in a study of human T cells and chemical hapten exposure. TCRdb re-called the RACE reads with MiXCR, one entry per CDR3 protein. Of some 83,000 distinct CDR3 sequences listed, around 10% are singletons. This specimen was whole blood, taken in connection with sensitization to the hapten diphenylcyclopropenone (DPC). All receptors come from a woman aged 45-65 years with alopecia areata. Some clones in this sample may be carry-over from other donors' samples. CDR3s include the opening cysteine and the closing phenylalanine or tryptophan. The order of the fields is D gene, V gene, J gene, CDR3 protein. The D gene is left open where the match is weak.

>TRBD1|TRBV11-2|TRBJ2-7
CASSLVVRGTYEQYF
>-|TRBV18|TRBJ2-3
CASSPPGTDTQYF
>-|TRBV7-9|TRBJ1-5
CASCGGNNQPQHF
>TRBD1|TRBV9|TRBJ2-1
CASSGGDRDYNEQFF
>-|TRBV12-3/TRBV12-4|TRBJ2-3
CASSSGRRVSYTQYF
>TRBD2|TRBV28|TRBJ2-3
CASTLAGPSTDTQYF
>-|TRBV2|TRBJ2-5
CASRVLQETQYF
>TRBD1|TRBV29-1|TRBJ2-5
CSAGGGTGGPETQYF
>-|TRBV7-6|TRBJ2-2
CASSTTNTGELFF
>-|TRBV5-1|TRBJ1-6
CASSLVGSSDSPLHF
>-|TRBV3-1|TRBJ2-7
CASSQAGNEQYF
>TRBD1|TRBV11-1|TRBJ2-4
CARGGQGPKNIQYF
>-|TRBV9|TRBJ1-1
CASSVRPGTGTEAFF
>-|TRBV24-1|TRBJ2-1
CATSTPSNEQFF
>-|TRBV20-1|TRBJ1-2
CSARDIRAENYGYGYTF
>-|TRBV5-5|TRBJ2-1
CASSLYGTDFNEQFF
>-|TRBV29-1|TRBJ1-1
CSVEWGANTEAFF
>TRBD1|TRBV7-2|TRBJ1-1
CASSSGTAVNTEAFF
>TRBD2|TRBV6-4|TRBJ2-1
CASSDFGLVLHEQFF
>-|TRBV29-1|TRBJ1-2
CSVDGAGARGYTF
>TRBD1|TRBV5-5|TRBJ2-7
CASSAPDRGGEQYF
>-|TRBV7-2|TRBJ1-2
CASSSTGTGSNYGYTF
>TRBD2|TRBV10-1|TRBJ2-3
CASSELAGGADTQYF
>-|TRBV30|TRBJ2-7
CAWSPRRLGASYEQYF
>-|TRBV11-2|TRBJ2-7
CASSWGQEQYF
>-|TRBV12-3/TRBV12-4|TRBJ1-2
CASSHPGVPYGYTF
>-|TRBV5-1|TRBJ2-7
CASRASDTVRGQYF
>-|TRBV10-3|TRBJ2-2
CAIRGTADTGELFF
>TRBD2|TRBV7-9|TRBJ2-5
CASRAGLAGGRQETQYF
>TRBD1|TRBV6-5|TRBJ1-1
CASKMDRVTEAFF
>TRBD1|TRBV6-6|TRBJ1-3
CASSRETGGKNTIYF
>-|TRBV27|TRBJ2-7
CASSPPVHNPYEQYF
>TRBD1|TRBV9|TRBJ1-3
CASSVTGVGTGNTIYF
>-|TRBV18|TRBJ1-5
CASSPIGHNSNQPQHF
>-|TRBV12-3/TRBV12-4|TRBJ1-5
CASRRGVSQPQHF
>-|TRBV7-9|TRBJ1-5
CASSCRLGQVLAPQHF
>TRBD1|TRBV28|TRBJ2-7
CASSGTGGTVYEQYF
>-|TRBV20-1|TRBJ1-5
CSASRSNQPQHF
>-|TRBV6-2/TRBV6-3|TRBJ1-2
CASSHNRAYYGYTF
>-|TRBV4-3|TRBJ1-2
CASSQVPPRGYTF
>-|TRBV6-5|TRBJ2-4
CASSYSTGAIQYF
>-|TRBV3-1|TRBJ2-3
CASSQDGLGSTDTQYF
>-|TRBV12-3/TRBV12-4|TRBJ1-3
CASSLRYFSAGTSGNTIYF
>-|TRBV12-5|TRBJ2-7
CASDRPYEQYF
>-|TRBV11-2|TRBJ2-7
CASSPIRRQGTYEQYF
>-|TRBV28|TRBJ1-1
CASSSTGGRTEAFF
>-|TRBV4-3|TRBJ1-4
CASSQEVLAANEKLFF
>-|TRBV12-3/TRBV12-4|TRBJ2-1
CASSEYNEQFF
>-|TRBV6-5|TRBJ1-2
CASSQGRAYGYTF
>-|TRBV7-3|TRBJ1-2
CASSSGGAGRDYGYTF
>TRBD2|TRBV4-2|TRBJ2-1
CASSQEPGGPYEQFF
>TRBD2|TRBV10-1|TRBJ2-2
CASSEPLAGAGTGELFF
>-|TRBV9|TRBJ2-5
CASSVGNSQETQYF